The 27 T cell receptor beta chains reported below all come from one sample, sequenced in a study of T cells after yellow fever vaccination. TCRdb fed the 5' RACE reads into MiXCR, producing one record per CDR3 protein. Counted here are about 180,000 distinct CDR3 sequences, about 6% occurring once; the ten biggest clones make up 2.5% to 3.5%. The sequences come from CD4+ T cells sorted from PBMCs, collected on the day of the first yellow fever vaccination. Receptors originate from a man aged 18 to 29 who received the YFV17D yellow fever vaccine.

J is TRBJ1-5 and V is TRBV29-1; TRBD1 aligns across 9 bases. The length of the CDR3 is 15 residues. Trimming removed 4 bases from V and 6 bases from J; junction bases left unmatched: 10. Germline CDR1 and CDR2: SQVTM and ANQGSEA. CDR3 region: CSVAEGQGKGQPQHF. The CDR3 DNA reads as TGCAGCGTTGCCGAGGGACAGGGCAAGGGTCAGCCCCAGCATTTT.

This clonotype showed up just a few times. This sequence joins TRBV5-4 and TRBJ2-3; no definite D call. The V end lost 3 bases, the J end lost 3 bases, and 11 bases lay between the germline ends. From germline, CDR1 is SGHNT and CDR2 YYREEE (reference sequence). CDR3 size: 14 residues. CDR3 loop: CASSWGSGTDTQYF. CDR3 DNA: TGTGCCAGCAGCTGGGGATCTGGGACAGATACGCAGTATTTT.

CDR3 in amino acids: CAISDPTGMNTEAFF. CDR3 nucleotides: TGTGCCATCAGTGATCCGACAGGCATGAACACTGAAGCTTTCTTT. V and J are TRBV10-3 and TRBJ1-1; D might be TRBD1 (6 bases). The germline gives CDR1 ENHRY, CDR2 SYGVKD. V lost 3 bases and J lost 0, with 11 bases in between. The CDR3 loop spans 15 amino acids.

This clonotype has at least ten counts. The chain employs TRBV6-5 and TRBJ2-5; D might be TRBD1 (7 bases). V was trimmed by 6 bases and J by 5 bases, leaving 13 bases between them. The CDR3 has 13 amino acids. CDR1 and CDR2 (germline): MNHEY, SVGAGI. CDR3 loop: CASRPGGRETQYF. DNA for the CDR3: TGTGCCAGCAGGCCAGGGGGGCGTGAGACCCAGTACTTC.

The chain uses TRBV5-1 and TRBJ1-1, with D perhaps matching TRBD1 (5 bases). This CDR3 has 15 amino acids. Germline assignment: CDR1 SGHRS and CDR2 YFSETQ. The germline V and J ends were trimmed by 0 bases and 1 base, with 10 bases remaining between them. The CDR3 protein is CASSLAPDTNTEAFF. The CDR3 DNA sequence: TGCGCCAGCAGCTTGGCCCCGGACACGAACACTGAAGCTTTCTTT.

This chain joins TRBV6-1 and TRBJ1-3; no clear D. V was shortened by 6 bases and J by 0 bases, with 15 bases between the two germline ends. The CDR3 runs to 16 residues. Germline assignment: CDR1 MNHNS and CDR2 SASEGT. In nucleotides, the CDR3 is TGTGCCAGCAGCCCCGAGGGAGGGCTCTCTGGAAACACCATATATTTT. It is translated as CASSPEGGLSGNTIYF.

The chain is built from TRBV5-6 and TRBJ2-2; D assignment may be TRBD1 or TRBD2 (5 bases each). CDR1 and CDR2 from the germline V gene are SGHDT and YYEEEE. V lost 9 bases to trimming and J lost 2 bases, with 20 bases between them. The CDR3 sequence is 16 residues long. The DNA for the CDR3 is TGTGCCATGAGCCGCCGGGGAAGGGGAAACACCGGGGAGCTGTTTTTT. Translation: CAMSRRGRGNTGELFF.

The V gene is TRBV29-1, the J gene TRBJ2-6; possible D gene TRBD2, 5 bases. Germline V CDR1 and CDR2: SQVTM, ANQGSEA. V lost 6 bases to trimming and J lost 0 bases, with 15 bases between them. This CDR3 is built from 16 residues. The CDR3 spells CSVPRTGNSGANVLTF. The CDR3 DNA reads TGCAGCGTACCCCGGACGGGAAACTCTGGGGCCAACGTCCTGACTTTC.

This clonotype was picked up many times. The chain employs TRBV4-2 and TRBJ1-6, with D unclear. V shed 1 base and J shed 8 bases, with 18 bases lying between them. Germline V CDR1 and CDR2: LGHNA, YNFKEQ. The CDR3 is 17 residues long. DNA of the CDR3: TGTGCCAGCAGCCAAGGTGGCAGCAAAAATTGGGATTCACCCCTCCACTTT. Translating gives CASSQGGSKNWDSPLHF.

This clonotype was recorded many times. V is TRBV5-5 and J is TRBJ2-1; no definite D call. The CDR3 covers 14 residues. Germline assignment: CDR1 SGHKS and CDR2 YYEKEE (reference sequence). Trimming pared 0 bases from V and 1 base from J, leaving 5 bases between. Here the CDR3 DNA reads TGTGCCAGCAGCTTGGGAGAGTCCTACAATGAGCAGTTCTTC. Amino acids: CASSLGESYNEQFF. Combining the CDR3 with reference TRBV5-5 and TRBJ2-1 gives the whole variable domain DAGVTQSPTHLIKTRGQQVTLRCSPISGHKSVSWYQQVLGQGPQFIFQYYEKEERGRGNFPDRFSARQFPNYSSELNVNALLLGDSALYLCASSLGESYNEQFFGPGTRLTVL.

This clonotype was counted a few times. The chain employs TRBV29-1 and TRBJ1-5, with no clear D. The V and J ends lost 6 bases and 5 bases respectively, with 11 bases between them. The CDR3 runs 12 residues. Germline lookup yields CDR1 SQVTM and CDR2 ANQGSEA. CDR3 residues: CSVGSGDQPQHF. The CDR3 DNA reads as TGCAGCGTGGGATCGGGTGATCAGCCCCAGCATTTT. The whole variable domain, remainder taken from reference TRBV29-1 and TRBJ1-5, is SAVISQKPSRDICQRGTSLTIQCQVDSQVTMMFWYRQQPGQSLTLIATANQGSEATYESGFVIDKFPISRPNLTFSTLTVSNMSPEDSSIYLCSVGSGDQPQHFGDGTRLSIL.

The chain carries TRBV15 and TRBJ2-5; D may be TRBD1 (5 bases). In germline, CDR1 is LNHNV, CDR2 YYDKDF (reference sequence). CDR3 length: 13 residues. The germline V and J ends were trimmed by 3 bases and 5 bases, with 10 bases remaining between them. CDR3 bases: TGTGCCACCAGCAGGGCAGGGTTTGAGACCCAGTACTTC. Encoded protein: CATSRAGFETQYF. Complete variable domain (other parts from reference TRBV15 and TRBJ2-5): DAMVIQNPRYQVTQFGKPVTLSCSQTLNHNVMYWYQQKSSQAPKLLFHYYDKDFNNEADTPDNFQSRRPNTSFCFLDIRSPGLGDTAMYLCATSRAGFETQYFGPGTRLLVL.

This clonotype occurred a few times. The J gene is TRBJ1-2, the V gene TRBV7-9, with a possible D match to TRBD1 (6 bases). Looked up from germline, CDR1 is SEHNR and CDR2 is FQNEAQ (reference sequence). The CDR3 extends over 15 amino acids. Trimming stripped 6 bases from V and 7 bases from J, with 21 bases between. CDR3 protein: CASSGSGATLFGYTF. The CDR3 coding sequence is TGTGCCAGCAGTGGTTCGGGGGCCACCCTCTTTGGCTACACCTTC.

This clonotype was seen many times. The V and J genes are TRBV7-3 and TRBJ2-1; 9 bases line up with TRBD1. The V gene's germline CDR1 is SGHTA and CDR2 FQGTGA. J was trimmed by 8 bases and V by 5 bases; bases with no gene match: 7. The CDR3 length is 14 residues. CDR3 nucleotides: TGTGCCAGCAGCCCCCGGACAGGGGCGGATGAGCAGTTCTTC. Its translation: CASSPRTGADEQFF. Filled out from reference TRBV7-3 and TRBJ2-1, the complete variable domain reads GAGVSQTPSNKVTEKGKYVELRCDPISGHTALYWYRQSLGQGPEFLIYFQGTGAADDSGLPNDRFFAVRPEGSVSTLKIQRTERGDSAVYLCASSPRTGADEQFFGPGTRLTVL.

The J gene is TRBJ1-2, the V gene TRBV30; no clear D gene. Germline CDR1 is GTSNPN and CDR2 is SVGIG (reference sequence). The V end was cut by 3 bases, the J end by 1 base, with 3 bases between. The CDR3 length is 11 residues. The CDR3 bases are TGTGCCTGGAGCGTTAACTATGGCTACACCTTC. Residues: CAWSVNYGYTF.

The chain combines TRBV20-1 with TRBJ1-5; no definite D call. Germline V gene lookup returns CDR1 DFQATT and CDR2 SNEGSKA (reference sequence). The CDR3 is 15 amino acids. V shed 0 bases and J shed 2 bases, with 11 bases lying between them. CDR3 sequence reads: CSARDAGAGNQPQHF. The CDR3, as DNA: TGCAGTGCTAGAGATGCGGGAGCCGGCAATCAGCCCCAGCATTTT.

This clonotype has only a few counts. V gene TRBV5-1 combines with J gene TRBJ2-1; no clear D. Trimming shortened V by 0 bases and J by 6 bases, and 7 bases separated the two germline ends. This CDR3 has 13 residues. Germline lookup yields CDR1 SGHRS and CDR2 YFSETQ. In DNA form, the CDR3 reads TGCGCCAGCAGCTTGGGGCAGACCAATGAGCAGTTCTTC. This codes for CASSLGQTNEQFF.

This clonotype has a handful of counts. V and J are TRBV11-3 and TRBJ2-1; perhaps D is TRBD1 or TRBD2 (5 bases each). The length of the CDR3 is 14 residues. CDR1 and CDR2 from the germline V gene are SGHNT and YENEEA. The V and J ends lost 3 bases and 6 bases respectively, with 12 bases between them. CDR3 residues: CASSFSRAGNEQFF. Here the CDR3 DNA reads TGTGCCAGCAGCTTCAGCAGGGCGGGCAATGAGCAGTTCTTC. Variable domain in full (rest from reference TRBV11-3 and TRBJ2-1): EAGVVQSPRYKIIEKKQPVAFWCNPISGHNTLYWYLQNLGQGPELLIRYENEEAVDDSQLPKDRFSAERLKGVDSTLKIQPAELGDSAVYLCASSFSRAGNEQFFGPGTRLTVL.

This clonotype was observed a handful of times. This rearrangement joins TRBV18 to TRBJ1-6, with D unresolved. There are 12 residues in the CDR3. The V gene lost 5 bases and the J gene lost 14 bases, with 13 bases spanning the gap. Per the germline V gene, CDR1 is KGHSH and CDR2 is LQKENI. The chain's CDR3 is CASSDTLGTLHF. As DNA, the CDR3 is TGTGCCAGCTCAGATACCCTTGGCACCCTCCACTTT. Full variable domain (missing parts from reference TRBV18 and TRBJ1-6): NAGVMQNPRHLVRRRGQEARLRCSPMKGHSHVYWYRQLPEEGLKFMVYLQKENIIDESGMPKERFSAEFPKEGPSILRIQQVVRGDSAAYFCASSDTLGTLHFGNGTRLTVT.

V usage is TRBV28 and J usage is TRBJ1-1; 8 bases are a match to TRBD1. Germline V CDR1 and CDR2: MDHEN, SYDVKM. Losses at the gene ends were 10 bases for V and 3 bases for J; bases not matched to a gene: 4. This CDR3 comprises 12 residues. This CDR3 reads CATRGRHTEAFF. The DNA of the CDR3 is TGTGCCACCAGGGGGCGGCACACTGAAGCTTTCTTT.

This clonotype was picked up many times. The chain uses TRBV4-1 and TRBJ2-3, with TRBD2 identical over 9 bases. CDR1 MGHRA and CDR2 YSYEKL come from the germline V gene. The CDR3 totals 15 residues. The V and J ends lost 0 bases and 7 bases, in that order; junction bases with no gene match: 5. The CDR3 sequence is CASSQERGGLHTQYF. The DNA for the CDR3 is TGCGCCAGCAGCCAAGAGCGGGGGGGCCTACATACGCAGTATTTT.

This clonotype appeared many times. The gene calls are TRBV12-3 or TRBV12-4 and TRBJ1-1; D not certain. Trimming removed 2 bases at V and 1 base at J, with 11 bases between. The CDR3 totals 15 residues. The CDR3 DNA is TGTGCCAGCAGTTTATCGTCGGGAGGGAACACTGAAGCTTTCTTT. Its protein is CASSLSSGGNTEAFF.

Comment on this clonotype: One end of the junction is discordant with germline, which a read error may explain. V gene TRBV12-3 or TRBV12-4 combines with J gene TRBJ2-3, with D tentatively TRBD1 (5 bases). There are 12 residues in the CDR3. DNA for the CDR3: TGTGCCAGCAGTTTAGGGCAGGGATTGACACATTTT. Its protein is CASSLGQGLTHF.

This clonotype was counted at least ten times. This chain connects TRBV29-1 to TRBJ1-2, with D hard to call. Germline V gene sequence: CDR1 SQVTM, CDR2 ANQGSEA. This CDR3 region has 16 residues. V lost 0 bases, J lost 0 bases, and 14 bases lay in between. CDR3: CSVEDQSSSSNYGYTF. The DNA for the CDR3 is TGCAGCGTTGAAGATCAGTCCTCCTCGTCTAACTATGGCTACACCTTC. The variable domain in full, with the rest retrieved from reference TRBV29-1 and TRBJ1-2, is SAVISQKPSRDICQRGTSLTIQCQVDSQVTMMFWYRQQPGQSLTLIATANQGSEATYESGFVIDKFPISRPNLTFSTLTVSNMSPEDSSIYLCSVEDQSSSSNYGYTFGSGTRLTVV.

This clonotype was counted between two and nine times. The chain combines TRBV7-2 with TRBJ2-3; D is ambiguous. Trimming left V 2 bases short and J 6 bases short, with 6 bases between. The CDR3 extends over 12 amino acids. Germline CDR1 is SGHTA and CDR2 is FQGNSA. The CDR3 DNA is TGTGCCAGCAGCTTAACGCGGGATACGCAGTATTTT. Residues: CASSLTRDTQYF.

The chain employs TRBV12-3 or TRBV12-4 and TRBJ1-1; the match to TRBD1 covers 7 bases. After removal of 6 bases from V and 10 bases from J, the junction contained 14 bases not matched to a gene. The CDR3 sequence is 14 residues long. DNA for the CDR3: TGTGCCAGCAGACCCAGGACAGGATCAAGGGGAGCTTTCTTT. This translates into CASRPRTGSRGAFF.

This rearrangement joins TRBV6-4 to TRBJ1-4; no clear D gene. Trimming took 7 bases from V and 0 from J, leaving 12 bases between them. The germline V gene encodes CDR1 MRHNA and CDR2 SNTAGT. The CDR3 has 15 residues. For the CDR3, the DNA is TGTGCCAGCATTCCCCAAATTGCAACTAATGAAAAACTGTTTTTT. Translated: CASIPQIATNEKLFF.